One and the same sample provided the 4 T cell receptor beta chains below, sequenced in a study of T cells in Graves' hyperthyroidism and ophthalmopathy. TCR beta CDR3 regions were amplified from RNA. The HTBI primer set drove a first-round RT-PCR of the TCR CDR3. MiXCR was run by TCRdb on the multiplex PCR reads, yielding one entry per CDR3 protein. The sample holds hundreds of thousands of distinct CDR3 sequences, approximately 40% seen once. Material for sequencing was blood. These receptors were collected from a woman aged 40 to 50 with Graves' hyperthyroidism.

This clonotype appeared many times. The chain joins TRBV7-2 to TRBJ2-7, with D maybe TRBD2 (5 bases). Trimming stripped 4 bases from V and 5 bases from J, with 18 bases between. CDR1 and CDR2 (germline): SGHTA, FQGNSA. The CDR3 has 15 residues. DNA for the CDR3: TGTGCCAGCAGCTCCGTCACTAGAACCCAGCACGAGCAGTACTTC. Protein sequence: CASSSVTRTQHEQYF.

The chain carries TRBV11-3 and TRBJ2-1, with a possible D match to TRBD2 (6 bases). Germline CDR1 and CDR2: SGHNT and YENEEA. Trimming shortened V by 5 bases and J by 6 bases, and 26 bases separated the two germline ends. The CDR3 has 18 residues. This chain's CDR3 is CASSPGLFPVAGSNEQFF. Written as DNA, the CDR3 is TGTGCCAGCAGCCCGGGACTCTTCCCTGTGGCGGGGTCCAATGAGCAGTTCTTC.

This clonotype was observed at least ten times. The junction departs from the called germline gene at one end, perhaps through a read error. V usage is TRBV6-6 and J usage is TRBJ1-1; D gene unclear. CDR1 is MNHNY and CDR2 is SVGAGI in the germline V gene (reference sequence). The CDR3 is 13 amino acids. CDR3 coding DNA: TGTGCCAGCAGTTACTCGGAGAACGCTGAAGCTTTCTTT. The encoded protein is CASSYSENAEAFF.

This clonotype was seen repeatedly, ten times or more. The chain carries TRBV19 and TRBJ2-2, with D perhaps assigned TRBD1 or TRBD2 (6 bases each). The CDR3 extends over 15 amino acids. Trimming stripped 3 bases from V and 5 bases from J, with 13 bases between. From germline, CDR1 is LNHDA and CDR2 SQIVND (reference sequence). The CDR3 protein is CASSITGAQTGELFF. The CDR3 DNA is TGTGCCAGTAGTATCACGGGGGCGCAGACCGGGGAGCTGTTTTTT. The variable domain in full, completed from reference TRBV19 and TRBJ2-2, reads DGGITQSPKYLFRKEGQNVTLSCEQNLNHDAMYWYRQDPGQGLRLIYYSQIVNDFQKGDIAEGYSVSREKKESFPLTVTSAQKNPTAFYLCASSITGAQTGELFFGEGSRLTVL.